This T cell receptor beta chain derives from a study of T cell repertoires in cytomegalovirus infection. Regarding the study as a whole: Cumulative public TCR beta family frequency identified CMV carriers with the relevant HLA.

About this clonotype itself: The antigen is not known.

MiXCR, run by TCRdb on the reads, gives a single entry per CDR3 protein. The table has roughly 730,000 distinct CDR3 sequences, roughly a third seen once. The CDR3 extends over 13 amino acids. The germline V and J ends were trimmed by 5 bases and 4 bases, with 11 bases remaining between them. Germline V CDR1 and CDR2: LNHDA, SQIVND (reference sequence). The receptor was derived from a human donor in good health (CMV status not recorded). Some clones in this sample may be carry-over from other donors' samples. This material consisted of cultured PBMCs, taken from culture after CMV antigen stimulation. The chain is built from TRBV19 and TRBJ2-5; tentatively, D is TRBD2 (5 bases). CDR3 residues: CASSSLVRETQYF. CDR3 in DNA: TGTGCCAGTAGTTCACTAGTGAGAGAGACCCAGTACTTC.